This T cell receptor beta chain was observed in a study of blood T cell repertoires in COVID-19. Study at large: PBMCs, B-cell-depleted T cells, or T cells provided the cDNA or gDNA that made up the material.

Using immunoSEQ multiplex PCR, the repertoire was profiled, and TCRdb retains in-frame clones only, with some absent. Of more than 140,000 clones listed, approximately 80% are singletons. V shed 0 bases and J 10 bases; nucleotides not matched to a gene: 2. The CDR3 is made up of 13 amino acids. Germline values: CDR1 MRHNA, CDR2 SNTAGT. This clone was detected only a few times. The chain recombines TRBV6-4 with TRBJ2-1, with TRBD2 identical over 8 bases. The receptor was isolated from a woman between 45 and 65 years old in a cohort sampled during active or convalescent COVID-19. The sequenced sample was peripheral blood. The CDR3 here is CASSDSERGEQFF. The CDR3 DNA is TGTGCCAGCAGTGACTCGGAGCGGGGGGAGCAGTTCTTC.